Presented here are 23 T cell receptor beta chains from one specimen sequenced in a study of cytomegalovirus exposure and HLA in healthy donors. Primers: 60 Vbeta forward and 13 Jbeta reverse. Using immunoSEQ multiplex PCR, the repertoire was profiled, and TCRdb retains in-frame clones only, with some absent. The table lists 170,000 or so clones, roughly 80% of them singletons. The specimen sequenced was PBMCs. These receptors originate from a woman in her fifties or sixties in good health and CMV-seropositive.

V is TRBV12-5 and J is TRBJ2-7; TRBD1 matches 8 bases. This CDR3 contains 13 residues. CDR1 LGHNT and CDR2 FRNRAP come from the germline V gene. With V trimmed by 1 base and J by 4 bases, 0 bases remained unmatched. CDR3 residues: CASGLGTGYEQYF. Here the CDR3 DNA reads TGTGCTAGTGGTTTGGGGACAGGGTACGAGCAGTACTTC.

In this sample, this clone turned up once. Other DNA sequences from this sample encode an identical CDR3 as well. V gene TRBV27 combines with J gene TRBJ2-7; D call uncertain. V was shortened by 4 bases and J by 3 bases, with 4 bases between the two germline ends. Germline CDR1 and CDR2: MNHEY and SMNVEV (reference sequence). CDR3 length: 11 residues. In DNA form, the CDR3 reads TGTGCCAGCAGTTCTTACTACGAGCAGTACTTC. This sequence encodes CASSSYYEQYF.

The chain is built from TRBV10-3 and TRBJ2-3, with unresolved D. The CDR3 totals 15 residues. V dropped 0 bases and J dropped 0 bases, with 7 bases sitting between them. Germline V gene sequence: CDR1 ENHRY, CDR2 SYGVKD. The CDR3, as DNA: TGTGCCATCAGTGAGTCCCGTTCTAGCACAGATACGCAGTATTTT. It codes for CAISESRSSTDTQYF.

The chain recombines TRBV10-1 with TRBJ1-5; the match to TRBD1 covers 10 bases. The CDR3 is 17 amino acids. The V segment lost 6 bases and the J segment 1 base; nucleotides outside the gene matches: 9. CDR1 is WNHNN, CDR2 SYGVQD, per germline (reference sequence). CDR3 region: CASRRDRGKGSNQPQHF. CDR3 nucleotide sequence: TGCGCCAGCAGACGGGACAGGGGTAAAGGAAGCAATCAGCCCCAGCATTTT.

CDR3 residues: CASSQGRGDDTEAFF. CDR3 DNA sequence: TGTGCCAGCAGCCAGGGACGCGGGGATGACACTGAAGCTTTCTTT. The rearrangement uses TRBV4-2 and TRBJ1-1, with D possibly being TRBD1 (5 bases). This CDR3 has 15 residues. V lost 3 bases and J lost 3, with 14 bases in between. Looked up from germline, CDR1 is LGHNA and CDR2 is YNFKEQ.

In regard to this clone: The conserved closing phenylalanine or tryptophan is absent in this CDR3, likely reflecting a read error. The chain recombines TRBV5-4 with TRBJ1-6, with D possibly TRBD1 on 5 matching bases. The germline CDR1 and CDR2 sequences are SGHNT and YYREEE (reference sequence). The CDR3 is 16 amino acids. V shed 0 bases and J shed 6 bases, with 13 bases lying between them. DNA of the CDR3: TGTGCCAGCAGCTTGGGGCCGACAGACTCTAATTCACCCCTCCACTCT. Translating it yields CASSLGPTDSNSPLHS.

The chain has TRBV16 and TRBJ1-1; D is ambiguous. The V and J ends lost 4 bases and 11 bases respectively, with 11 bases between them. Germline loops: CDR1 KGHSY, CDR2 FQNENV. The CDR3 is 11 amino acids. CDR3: CASSPARSAFF. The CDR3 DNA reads TGTGCCAGCAGCCCAGCGCGGTCGGCTTTCTTT.

CDR3 sequence reads: CASSLGQGYEQYF. CDR3 DNA: TGTGCCAGCAGTCTTGGACAGGGCTACGAGCAGTACTTC. The V call is TRBV6-4, the J call TRBJ2-7; TRBD1 agrees at 8 bases. Germline V gives CDR1 MRHNA, CDR2 SNTAGT. The CDR3 extends over 13 amino acids. The J segment lost 3 bases and the V segment lost 5 bases, leaving 3 bases of the junction unmatched.

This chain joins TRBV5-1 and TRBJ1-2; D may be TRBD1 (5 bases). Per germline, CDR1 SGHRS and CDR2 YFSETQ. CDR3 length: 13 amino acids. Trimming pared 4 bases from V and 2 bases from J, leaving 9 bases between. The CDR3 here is CASSARENYGYTF. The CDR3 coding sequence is TGCGCCAGCAGCGCCAGGGAAAACTATGGCTACACCTTC.

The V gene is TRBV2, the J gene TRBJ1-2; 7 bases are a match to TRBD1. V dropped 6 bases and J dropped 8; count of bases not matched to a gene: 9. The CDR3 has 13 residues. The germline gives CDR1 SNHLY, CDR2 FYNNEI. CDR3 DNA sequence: TGTGCCAGCAGGAGGGACAGCCAGAGCGGCTACACCTTC. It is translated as CASRRDSQSGYTF.

The CDR3 protein is CASSQETGIYGYTF. Written as DNA, the CDR3 is TGTGCCAGCAGCCAAGAGACAGGGATTTATGGCTACACCTTC. J is TRBJ1-2 and V is TRBV4-2; the match to TRBD1 covers 7 bases. With 0 bases clipped from V and 5 bases from J, the junction kept 3 bases outside the gene matches. CDR3 size: 14 residues. Germline V CDR1 and CDR2: LGHNA, YNFKEQ.

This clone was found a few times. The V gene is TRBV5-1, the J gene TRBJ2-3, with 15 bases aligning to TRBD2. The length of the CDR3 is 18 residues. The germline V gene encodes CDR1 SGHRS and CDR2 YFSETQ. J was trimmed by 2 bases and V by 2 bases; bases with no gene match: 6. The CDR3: CASSLGTSGGHYTDTQYF. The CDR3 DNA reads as TGCGCCAGCAGCTTAGGGACTAGCGGGGGGCACTACACAGATACGCAGTATTTT.

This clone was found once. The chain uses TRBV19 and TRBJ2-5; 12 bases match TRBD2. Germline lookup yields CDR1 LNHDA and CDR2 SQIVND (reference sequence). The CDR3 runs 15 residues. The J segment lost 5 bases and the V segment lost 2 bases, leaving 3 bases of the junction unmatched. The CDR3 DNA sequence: TGTGCCAGTAGTATAAGAGGGACTAGCGGGGAGACCCAGTACTTC. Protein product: CASSIRGTSGETQYF.

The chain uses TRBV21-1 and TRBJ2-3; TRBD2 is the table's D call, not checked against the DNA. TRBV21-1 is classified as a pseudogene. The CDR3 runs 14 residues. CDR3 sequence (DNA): TGTGCCAGCAGCAGAAAGGGAGTCTCAGATACGCAGTATTTT. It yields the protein CASSRKGVSDTQYF.

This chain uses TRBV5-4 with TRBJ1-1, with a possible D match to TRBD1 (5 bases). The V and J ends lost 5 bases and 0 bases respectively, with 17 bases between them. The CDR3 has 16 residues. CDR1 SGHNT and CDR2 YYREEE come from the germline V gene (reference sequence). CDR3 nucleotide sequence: TGTGCCAGCAGGGAAAGGGGTTGGGGGGTGAACACTGAAGCTTTCTTT. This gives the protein CASRERGWGVNTEAFF.

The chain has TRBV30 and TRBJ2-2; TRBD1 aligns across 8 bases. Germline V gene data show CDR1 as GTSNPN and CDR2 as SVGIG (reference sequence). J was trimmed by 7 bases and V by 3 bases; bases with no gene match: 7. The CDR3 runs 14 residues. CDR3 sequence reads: CAWSSGGAGGELFF. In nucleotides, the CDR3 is TGTGCCTGGAGCTCAGGGGGCGCGGGCGGGGAGCTGTTTTTT.

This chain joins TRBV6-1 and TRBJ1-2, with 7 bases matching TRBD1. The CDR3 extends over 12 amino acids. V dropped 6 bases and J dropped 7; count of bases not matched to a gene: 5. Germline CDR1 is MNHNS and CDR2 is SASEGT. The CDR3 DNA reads TGTGCCAGCAGCCAGGGGGATCGTGGCTACACCTTC. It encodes CASSQGDRGYTF.

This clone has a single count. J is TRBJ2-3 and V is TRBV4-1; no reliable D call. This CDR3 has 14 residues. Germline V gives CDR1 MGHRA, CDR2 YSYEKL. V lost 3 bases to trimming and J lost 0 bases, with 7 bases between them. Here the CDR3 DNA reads TGCGCCAGCAGCCATACACCTAGCACAGATACGCAGTATTTT. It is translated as CASSHTPSTDTQYF.

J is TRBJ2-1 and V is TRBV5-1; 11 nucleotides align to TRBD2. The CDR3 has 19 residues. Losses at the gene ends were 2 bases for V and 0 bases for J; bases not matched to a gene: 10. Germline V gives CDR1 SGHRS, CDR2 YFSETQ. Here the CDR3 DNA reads TGCGCCAGCAGCTTAGATCTAGCGGGGGGTTCCTTCTCCTACAATGAGCAGTTCTTC. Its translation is CASSLDLAGGSFSYNEQFF.

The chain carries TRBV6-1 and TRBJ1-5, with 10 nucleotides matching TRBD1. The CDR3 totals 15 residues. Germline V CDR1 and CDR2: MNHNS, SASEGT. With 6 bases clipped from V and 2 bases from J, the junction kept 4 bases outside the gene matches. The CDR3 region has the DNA TGTGCCAGCAGGGGGACAGGGGTAGGCAATCAGCCCCAGCATTTT. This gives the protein CASRGTGVGNQPQHF.

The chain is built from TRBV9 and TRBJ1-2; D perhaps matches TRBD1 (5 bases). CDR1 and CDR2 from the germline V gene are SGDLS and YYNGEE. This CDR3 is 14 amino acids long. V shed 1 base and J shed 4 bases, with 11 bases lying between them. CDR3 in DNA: TGTGCCAGCAGCGTAACCCCCGGGGGCTATGGCTACACCTTC. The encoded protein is CASSVTPGGYGYTF.

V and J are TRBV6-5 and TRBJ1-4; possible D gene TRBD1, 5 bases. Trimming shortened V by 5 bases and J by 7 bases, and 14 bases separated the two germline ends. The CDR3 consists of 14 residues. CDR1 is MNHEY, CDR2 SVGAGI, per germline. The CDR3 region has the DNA TGTGCCAGCAGTCGTCGCGGGACGGCTGAAAAACTGTTTTTT. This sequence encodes CASSRRGTAEKLFF.

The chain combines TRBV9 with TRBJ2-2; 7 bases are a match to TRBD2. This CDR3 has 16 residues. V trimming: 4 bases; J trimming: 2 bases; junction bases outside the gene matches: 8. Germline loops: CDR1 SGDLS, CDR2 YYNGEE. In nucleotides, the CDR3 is TGTGCCAGCAGCTCCCCCAGCGGGGTAAACACCGGGGAGCTGTTTTTT. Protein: CASSSPSGVNTGELFF.